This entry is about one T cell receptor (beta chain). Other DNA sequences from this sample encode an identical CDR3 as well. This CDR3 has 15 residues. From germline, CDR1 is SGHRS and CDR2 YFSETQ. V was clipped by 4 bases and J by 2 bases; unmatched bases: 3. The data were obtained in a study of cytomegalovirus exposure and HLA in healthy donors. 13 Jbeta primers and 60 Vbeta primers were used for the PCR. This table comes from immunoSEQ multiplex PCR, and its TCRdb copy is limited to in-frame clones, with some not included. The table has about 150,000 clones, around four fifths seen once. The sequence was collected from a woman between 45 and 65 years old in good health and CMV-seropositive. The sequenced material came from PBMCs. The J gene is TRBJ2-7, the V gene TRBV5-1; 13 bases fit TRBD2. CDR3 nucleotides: TGCGCCAGCAGCCCGGGACTAGCGGGAACCTACGAGCAGTACTTC. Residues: CASSPGLAGTYEQYF.